The rows below give T cell receptor beta chains drawn from one sample of a study of cytomegalovirus exposure and HLA in healthy donors. This table comes from immunoSEQ multiplex PCR, and its TCRdb copy is limited to in-frame clones, with some not included. The sample table sets out tens of thousands of clones. Sequencing was performed on PBMCs. The receptor source for this set is a woman in her 30s in good health and CMV-seronegative. Each CDR3 is given without its conserved first and last residue. The order of the fields is V gene, CDR3 protein.

TRBV4-1,ASSQERTGGWTEAF
TRBV12-5,ASGWLDTQY
TRBV5-1,ASSLVAYTDTQY
TRBV7-6,ASSLLAGVGRSGGEQF
TRBV7-8,ASRTNQGPSYEQY
TRBV7-9,ASSTSGGKNIQY
TRBV5-1,ASSPNNEQF
TRBV28,ASSLTYSYEQY
TRBV2,ASSVFNGGGEGSYNEQF
TRBV7-2,ASSGPGGRYSYEQY
TRBV18,ASSLASVGGNTIY
TRBV29-1,SVRTSGTDTQY
TRBV7-6,ASSLDRGSGNTIY
TRBV28,ASSNTGFGQPQH
TRBV19,ASSKKTGITGELF
TRBV4-2,ASSQGTGEETQY
TRBV5-4,ASSASGNHLF
TRBV11-2,ASSLQGEQY
TRBV28,ASTGPREAF
TRBV7-9,ASSLARSLSGPTEAF
TRBV6-5,ASSYDQDKLYGYT
TRBV20-1,SASGDGYT
TRBV11-3,ASSLGTGDSGYT
TRBV7-8,ASSLLWAGSYEQY
TRBV25-1,ASSPPAGGNGNEQF
TRBV10-3,AISGTGKGSGYT
TRBV9,ASSGQIANYGYT
TRBV6-1,ASSESTAGPYEQY
TRBV5-1,ASSLGGGSSSEAF
TRBV9,ASSVGQDTEAF
TRBV5-1,ASSWDREVNEQF
TRBV29-1,SGRRGKNTEAF
TRBV18,ASSPQTGGDQPQH
TRBV10-3,AISEGGGHSTDTQY
TRBV6-5,ASSYSIVRGPEAF
TRBV6-4,ASSESREADTQY
TRBV4-2,ASSQGVEGEKLF
TRBV7-2,ASSLDRGYEQY
TRBV7-9,ASSYYTEEQF
TRBV27,ASRRMREGFEQY
TRBV10-2,ASSERPTSSRYEQY
TRBV9,ASSVGLAGEGEQF
TRBV30,ASLRNTEAF
TRBV30,AWTTDSWETQY
TRBV27,ASRTGQGKQY
TRBV7-9,ASSPALAESTDTQY
TRBV7-9,ASSRGGTGLHEQY
TRBV18,ASSRAGSVYEQY
TRBV4-1,ASSQVTVAVQDTQY
TRBV9,ASSVDGAAYEQY